In this sample, the clone carrying this T cell receptor beta chain turned up a few times. Template-switching 5'RACE yielded the TCR cDNA; a universal primer site and UMIs were added in the process. Each CDR3 protein gets one entry after TCRdb re-called the 5' RACE reads with MiXCR. The data hold approximately 610,000 distinct CDR3 sequences, with 17% observed a single time. This specimen belongs to a study of T cells after yellow fever vaccination. The CDR3 contains 16 residues. V gave up 6 bases and J gave up 0 bases, with 16 bases separating them. Germline CDR1 MNHNS, CDR2 SASEGT. This receptor was taken from a man aged 18 to 30 who received the YFV17D yellow fever vaccine. The rearrangement links TRBV6-1 to TRBJ2-3; D not certain. Sequences were derived from PBMCs, sampled 5 to 6 days after the first yellow fever vaccination. The CDR3 nucleotides read TGTGCCAGCAGCCCCCGGAGAGGCACTAGCACAGATACGCAGTATTTT. This sequence encodes CASSPRRGTSTDTQYF.